This entry concerns a single T cell receptor beta chain. Via MiXCR, TCRdb re-called the 5' RACE reads, giving one row per CDR3 protein. Of around 360,000 distinct CDR3 sequences in the sample, under 14% were seen once. This sample was included in a study of T cells after yellow fever vaccination. Trimming stripped 5 bases from V and 0 bases from J, with 20 bases between. Germline V gene lookup returns CDR1 SEHNR and CDR2 FQNEAQ (reference sequence). The CDR3 spans 19 residues. This receptor was obtained from a young man who received the YFV17D yellow fever vaccine. The V gene is TRBV7-9, the J gene TRBJ2-6, with D unresolved. Sample: PBMCs, taken on the day of the first yellow fever vaccination. CDR3 amino acids: CASSDILSSTLSGANVLTF. In nucleotides, the CDR3 is TGTGCCAGCAGCGATATTCTGTCCAGCACCCTCTCTGGGGCCAACGTCCTGACTTTC. The entire variable domain, with the rest obtained from reference TRBV7-9 and TRBJ2-6, is as follows: DTGVSQNPRHKITKRGQNVTFRCDPISEHNRLYWYRQTLGQGPEFLTYFQNEAQLEKSRLLSDRFSAERPKGSFSTLEIQRTEQGDSAMYLCASSDILSSTLSGANVLTFGAGSRLTVL.